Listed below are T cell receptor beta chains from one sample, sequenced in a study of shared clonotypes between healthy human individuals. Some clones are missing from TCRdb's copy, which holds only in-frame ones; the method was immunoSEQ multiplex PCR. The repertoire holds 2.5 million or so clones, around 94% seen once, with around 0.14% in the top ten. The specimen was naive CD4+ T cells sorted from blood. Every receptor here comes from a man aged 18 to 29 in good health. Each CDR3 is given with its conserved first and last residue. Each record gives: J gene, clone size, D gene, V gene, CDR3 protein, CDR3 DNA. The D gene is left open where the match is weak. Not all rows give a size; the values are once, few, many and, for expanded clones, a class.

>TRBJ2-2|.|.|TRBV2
CASRSSPTGELFF
TGTGCCAGCAGGTCGAGTCCCACCGGGGAGCTGTTTTTT
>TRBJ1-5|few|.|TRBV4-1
CASSPRAVYSNQPQHF
TGCGCCAGCAGCCCCCGGGCAGTATATAGCAATCAGCCCCAGCATTTT
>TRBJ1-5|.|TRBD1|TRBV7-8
CASSFGTGGWGNQPQHF
TGTGCCAGCAGCTTCGGGACAGGGGGCTGGGGCAATCAGCCCCAGCATTTT
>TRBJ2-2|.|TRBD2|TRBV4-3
CASSRGLAGGTGELFF
TGCGCCAGCAGCCGTGGACTAGCGGGAGGGACCGGGGAGCTGTTTTTT
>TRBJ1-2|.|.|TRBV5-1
CASSVGQSPGGYTF
TGCGCCAGCAGCGTTGGACAGTCCCCGGGAGGCTACACCTTC
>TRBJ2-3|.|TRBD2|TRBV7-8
CASSPRGSASGRSTDTQYF
TGTGCCAGCAGCCCTAGAGGGTCGGCTAGCGGGAGAAGCACAGATACGCAGTATTTT
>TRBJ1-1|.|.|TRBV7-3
CASSTDRRREAFF
TGTGCCAGCAGCACCGACAGGAGACGGGAAGCTTTCTTT
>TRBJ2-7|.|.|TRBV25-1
CASSESPRSYEQYF
TGTGCCAGCAGTGAATCGCCTCGCTCCTACGAGCAGTACTTC
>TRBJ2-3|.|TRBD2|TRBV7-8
CASSLRTSGPVGTQYF
TGTGCCAGCAGCTTAAGGACTAGCGGTCCAGTCGGTACGCAGTATTTT
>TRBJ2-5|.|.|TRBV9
CASSVVPSWETQYF
TGTGCCAGCAGCGTAGTCCCTAGCTGGGAGACCCAGTACTTC
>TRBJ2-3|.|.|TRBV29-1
CSVGILSTDTQYF
TGCAGCGTTGGGATCCTTAGCACAGATACGCAGTATTTT
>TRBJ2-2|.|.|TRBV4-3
CASSQGTASGNTGELFF
TGCGCCAGCAGCCAAGGGACGGCGAGCGGGAACACCGGGGAGCTGTTTTTT
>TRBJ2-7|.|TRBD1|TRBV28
CASSFNLWDRVYEQYF
TGTGCCAGCAGTTTTAATCTCTGGGACAGGGTTTACGAGCAGTACTTC
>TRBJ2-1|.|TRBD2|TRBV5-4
CASSFIRTSGTRGAYNEQFF
TGTGCCAGCAGCTTTATAAGGACTAGCGGAACTCGCGGGGCCTACAATGAGCAGTTCTTC
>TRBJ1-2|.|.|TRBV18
CASSTSDRTIFDTF
TGTGCCAGCTCAACGTCAGACAGGACGATTTTTGACACCTTC
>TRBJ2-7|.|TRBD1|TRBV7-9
CASSPGQGTQQYF
TGTGCCAGCAGCCCCGGACAGGGGACTCAGCAGTACTTC
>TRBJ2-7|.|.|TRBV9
CASSVAPGTYEQYF
TGTGCCAGCAGCGTAGCCCCAGGCACCTACGAGCAGTACTTC
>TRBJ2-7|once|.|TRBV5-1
CASSRGDHYEQYF
TGCGCCAGCAGCAGGGGAGACCACTACGAGCAGTACTTC
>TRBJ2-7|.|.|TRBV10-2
CASSPSAYEQYF
TGCGCCAGCAGTCCGTCAGCCTACGAGCAGTACTTC
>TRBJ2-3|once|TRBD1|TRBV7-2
CASREGGPDTQYF
TGTGCCAGCCGCGAAGGGGGCCCAGATACGCAGTATTTT
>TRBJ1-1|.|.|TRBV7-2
CASSLGGTMNTEAFF
TGTGCCAGCAGCTTGGGCGGAACAATGAACACTGAAGCTTTCTTT
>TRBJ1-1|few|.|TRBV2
CASSGGRAFF
TGTGCCAGCAGTGGAGGGAGGGCTTTCTTT
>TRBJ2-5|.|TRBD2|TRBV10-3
CAISDGGNQETQYF
TGTGCCATCAGTGACGGGGGGAACCAAGAGACCCAGTACTTC
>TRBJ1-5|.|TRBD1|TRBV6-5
CASSAGQGFQPQHF
TGTGCCAGCAGTGCGGGACAGGGTTTTCAGCCCCAGCATTTT
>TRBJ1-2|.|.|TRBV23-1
CASPQGYYGYTF
TGCGCCAGCCCACAGGGTTACTATGGCTACACCTTC
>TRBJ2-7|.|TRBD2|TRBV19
CASSISGGGNNYEQYF
TGTGCCAGTAGTATATCAGGCGGGGGGAATAACTACGAGCAGTACTTC
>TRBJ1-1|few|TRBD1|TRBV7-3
CASSSQGGTEAFF
TGTGCCAGCAGTTCCCAGGGGGGCACTGAAGCTTTCTTT
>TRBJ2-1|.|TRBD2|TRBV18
CASSPGTSGRNEQFF
TGTGCCAGCTCTCCCGGGACTAGCGGGAGGAATGAGCAGTTCTTC
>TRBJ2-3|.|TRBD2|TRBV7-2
CASSLWGGRATDTQYF
TGTGCCAGCAGCTTATGGGGCGGGAGGGCCACAGATACGCAGTATTTT
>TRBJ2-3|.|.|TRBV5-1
CASSLGASDTDTQYF
TGCGCCAGCAGCTTGGGGGCTAGTGATACAGATACGCAGTATTTT
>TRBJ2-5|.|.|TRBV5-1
CASSLVGERQETQYF
TGCGCCAGCAGCTTGGTAGGCGAGCGCCAAGAGACCCAGTACTTC
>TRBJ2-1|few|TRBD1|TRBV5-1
CASSLGGQNNEQFF
TGCGCCAGCAGCTTGGGGGGACAGAACAATGAGCAGTTCTTC
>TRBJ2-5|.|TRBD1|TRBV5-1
CASSGQGDRETQYF
TGCGCCAGCAGCGGACAGGGGGATCGAGAGACCCAGTACTTC
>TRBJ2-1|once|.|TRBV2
CASTPWMGLDYNEQFF
TGTGCCAGCACCCCTTGGATGGGGTTAGACTACAATGAGCAGTTCTTC
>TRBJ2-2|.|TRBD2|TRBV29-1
CSVKGVAGGGGELFF
TGCAGCGTTAAGGGGGTAGCGGGAGGTGGCGGGGAGCTGTTTTTT
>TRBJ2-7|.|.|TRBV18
CASSPAQWSYEQYF
TGTGCCAGCTCACCCGCCCAGTGGAGCTACGAGCAGTACTTC
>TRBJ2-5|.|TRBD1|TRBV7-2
CASSSDRYGQYF
TGTGCCAGCAGCTCGGACAGGTACGGCCAGTACTTC
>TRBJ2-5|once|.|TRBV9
CASSPEGPGTQYF
TGTGCCAGCAGCCCAGAGGGGCCCGGGACCCAGTACTTC
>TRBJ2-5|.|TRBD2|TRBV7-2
CASSRDRLAAETQYF
TGTGCCAGCAGCAGGGATCGGCTAGCGGCAGAGACCCAGTACTTC
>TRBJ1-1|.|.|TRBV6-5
CASSYSDTGSGRPFF
TGTGCCAGCAGTTACAGTGATACCGGGTCCGGCCGACCTTTCTTT
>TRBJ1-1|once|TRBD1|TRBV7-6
CASSLGGQALNTEAFF
TGTGCCAGCAGCTTAGGCGGACAGGCTTTGAACACTGAAGCTTTCTTT
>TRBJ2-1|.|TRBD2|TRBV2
CASSVLSGGIDEQFF
TGTGCCAGCAGTGTATTGAGCGGGGGAATAGATGAGCAGTTCTTC
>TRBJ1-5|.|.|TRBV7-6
CASSLLEGSGQPQHF
TGTGCCAGCAGCTTACTTGAGGGTTCAGGTCAGCCCCAGCATTTT
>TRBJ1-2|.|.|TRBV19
CASSKNPSRGYTF
TGTGCCAGTAGTAAGAACCCCAGCCGTGGCTACACCTTC
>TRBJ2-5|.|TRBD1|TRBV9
CASSPTGSETQYF
TGTGCCAGCAGCCCGACAGGGTCCGAGACCCAGTACTTC
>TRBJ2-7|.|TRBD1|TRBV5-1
CASSVTGTGSYEQYF
TGCGCCAGCAGCGTGACCGGGACAGGGTCCTACGAGCAGTACTTC